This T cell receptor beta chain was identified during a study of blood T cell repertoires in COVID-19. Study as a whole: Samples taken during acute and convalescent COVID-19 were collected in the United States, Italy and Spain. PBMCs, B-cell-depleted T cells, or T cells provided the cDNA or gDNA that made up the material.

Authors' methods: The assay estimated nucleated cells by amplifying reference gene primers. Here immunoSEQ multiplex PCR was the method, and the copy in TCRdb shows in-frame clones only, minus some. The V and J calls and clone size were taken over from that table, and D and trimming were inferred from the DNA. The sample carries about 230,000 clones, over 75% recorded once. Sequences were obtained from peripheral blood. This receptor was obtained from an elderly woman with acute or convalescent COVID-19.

CDR3 amino acids: CSVSSGGDRETQYF. The CDR3 coding sequence is TGCAGCGTCAGTAGCGGGGGGGACAGGGAGACCCAGTACTTC. The chain is built from TRBV29-1 and TRBJ2-5; TRBD2 agrees at 11 bases. The germline V gene encodes CDR1 SQVTM and CDR2 ANQGSEA. This CDR3 contains 14 residues. With 6 bases clipped from V and 5 bases from J, the junction kept 8 bases outside the gene matches.